Following are 10 T cell receptor beta chains from one sample sequenced in a study of memory CD4+ T cells and cytomegalovirus serostatus. The sort gate was single viable CD3+CD4+CD8-CD45RO+ cells for memory CD4+ T cells. Data came from immunoSEQ multiplex PCR; TCRdb stores just in-frame clones and leaves some out. Here the sample spans approximately 70,000 clones, 70% to 80% being singletons. Sequenced input: memory CD4+ T cells from blood. These receptors all stem from an adult in good health and CMV-seropositive.

This clone was seen repeatedly, ten times or more. The chain couples TRBV9 to TRBJ2-3, with 7 nucleotides matching TRBD2. The V gene end was trimmed by 1 base and the J gene end by 2 bases; junction bases not matched to a gene: 4. The CDR3 consists of 15 residues. CDR1 and CDR2 (germline): SGDLS, YYNGEE. DNA of the CDR3: TGTGCCAGCAGCGTAATAGCGGGCCCCACAGATACGCAGTATTTT. The encoded protein is CASSVIAGPTDTQYF.

The J gene is TRBJ1-2, the V gene TRBV28; 8 bases agree with TRBD1. V lost 6 bases and J lost 6; bases outside the gene matches: 3. The V gene's germline CDR1 is MDHEN and CDR2 SYDVKM. This CDR3 is built from 12 residues. The DNA for the CDR3 is TGTGCCAGCAGCCCGACAGGGGATGGCTACACCTTC. Protein: CASSPTGDGYTF.

V gene TRBV7-3 combines with J gene TRBJ2-1; TRBD2 might be the D (6 bases). Germline V gene sequence: CDR1 SGHTA, CDR2 FQGTGA. The germline V and J ends were trimmed by 4 bases and 7 bases, with 17 bases remaining between them. This CDR3 comprises 15 residues. The CDR3 DNA sequence: TGTGCCAGCAGCTCTAGTACCGGGGGTCTGAATGAGCAGTTCTTC. This gives the protein CASSSSTGGLNEQFF. The variable domain in full, completed from reference TRBV7-3 and TRBJ2-1, reads GAGVSQTPSNKVTEKGKYVELRCDPISGHTALYWYRQSLGQGPEFLIYFQGTGAADDSGLPNDRFFAVRPEGSVSTLKIQRTERGDSAVYLCASSSSTGGLNEQFFGPGTRLTVL.

V gene TRBV6-1 combines with J gene TRBJ2-7; 9 nucleotides line up with TRBD1. Unmatched junction bases numbered 8, after V lost 8 bases and J lost 0 bases. The CDR3 has 15 residues. Looked up from germline, CDR1 is MNHNS and CDR2 is SASEGT. The CDR3 loop is CASAALQGASYEQYF. For the CDR3, the DNA is TGTGCCAGCGCCGCCTTACAGGGGGCCTCCTACGAGCAGTACTTC.

The chain links TRBV4-2 to TRBJ2-7; no reliable D call. This CDR3 has 15 amino acids. CDR1 is LGHNA and CDR2 is YNFKEQ in the germline V gene. V lost 1 base and J 2 bases, leaving 12 bases between the germline ends. For the CDR3, the DNA is TGTGCCAGCAGCCAAGGATCGGACCTAACCTACGAGCAGTACTTC. Translated: CASSQGSDLTYEQYF.

This clone was detected a few times. This chain links TRBV6-1 with TRBJ2-7; the D gene is possibly TRBD1 (6 bases). The CDR3 loop spans 12 amino acids. CDR1 is MNHNS, CDR2 SASEGT, per germline. V was cut by 8 bases and J by 2 bases, with 10 bases left in between. CDR3 in amino acids: CASLTGTYEQYF. CDR3 bases: TGTGCCAGCCTCACAGGGACCTACGAGCAGTACTTC.

This clone showed up just a few times. The chain joins TRBV6-6 to TRBJ2-7; no clear D. V lost 2 bases and J 4 bases, leaving 3 bases between the germline ends. CDR1 is MNHNY, CDR2 SVGAGI, per germline (reference sequence). The CDR3 length is 11 residues. Here the CDR3 DNA reads TGTGCCAGCAGTTACCTGTACGAGCAGTACTTC. Its translation is CASSYLYEQYF.

The V and J genes are TRBV5-6 and TRBJ1-1, with a weak D call TRBD1 (6 bases). Germline CDR1 and CDR2: SGHDT and YYEEEE. CDR3 size: 16 residues. V shed 3 bases and J shed 0 bases, with 15 bases lying between them. The CDR3 DNA is TGTGCCAGCAGCTGGGGGAGGGGGTCTCTGAACACTGAAGCTTTCTTT. It translates to CASSWGRGSLNTEAFF.

This clone was detected once. The gene calls are TRBV15 and TRBJ2-7; perhaps TRBD2 as D (6 bases). Trimming removed 0 bases at V and 5 bases at J, with 17 bases between. The germline V gene has CDR1 LNHNV and CDR2 YYDKDF (reference sequence). This CDR3 region has 16 residues. The CDR3 DNA sequence: TGTGCCACCAGCAGAGATGGAGGGAGTTTGGAAGACGAGCAGTACTTC. This encodes CATSRDGGSLEDEQYF.

The chain employs TRBV4-2 and TRBJ1-2; the D gene is possibly TRBD1 (5 bases). Germline V gives CDR1 LGHNA, CDR2 YNFKEQ. The ends were cut back, 0 bases at V and 2 bases at J, with 10 bases in the middle. The CDR3 runs to 15 residues. CDR3 DNA: TGTGCCAGCAGCCAAGAGAGGTGGGGGAACTATGGCTACACCTTC. This translates into CASSQERWGNYGYTF.